Reported below is one T cell receptor (beta chain). Per the study methods: The authors estimated nucleated cell counts from reference gene primer amplification. The table came from immunoSEQ multiplex PCR; TCRdb's copy has only in-frame clones and leaves some out. That table furnishes V, J and clone size, whereas the DNA furnished D and trimming. The table has about 150,000 clones, under 85% seen once. This sample was included in a study of blood T cell repertoires in COVID-19. Overall study context: Samples of COVID-19 (acute and convalescent) were obtained from the United States, Italy and Spain.

The clonotype originates from a woman over 75 with acute or convalescent COVID-19. The sequenced material came from peripheral blood.

Here the CDR3 reads CASSLGQGREKLFF. CDR3 DNA: TGTGCCAGCAGCTTAGGACAGGGTAGGGAAAAACTGTTTTTT. V and J are TRBV7-2 and TRBJ1-4; 7 nucleotides match TRBD1. Germline assignment: CDR1 SGHTA and CDR2 FQGNSA. V dropped 1 base and J dropped 8; count of bases not matched to a gene: 4. This CDR3 has 14 amino acids. Full variable domain (rest looked up from reference TRBV7-2 and TRBJ1-4): GAGVSQSPSNKVTEKGKDVELRCDPISGHTALYWYRQSLGQGLEFLIYFQGNSAPDKSGLPSDRFSAERTGGSVSTLTIQRTQQEDSAVYLCASSLGQGREKLFFGSGTQLSVL.